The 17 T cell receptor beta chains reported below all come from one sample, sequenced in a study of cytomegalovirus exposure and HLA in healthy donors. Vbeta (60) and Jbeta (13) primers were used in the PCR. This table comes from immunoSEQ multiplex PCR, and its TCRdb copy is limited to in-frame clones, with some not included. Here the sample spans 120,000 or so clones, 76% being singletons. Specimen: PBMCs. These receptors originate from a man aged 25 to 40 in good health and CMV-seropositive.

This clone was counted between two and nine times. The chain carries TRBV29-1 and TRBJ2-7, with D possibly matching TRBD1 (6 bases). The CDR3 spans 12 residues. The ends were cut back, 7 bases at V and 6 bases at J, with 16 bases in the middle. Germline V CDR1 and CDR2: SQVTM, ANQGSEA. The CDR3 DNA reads TGCAGCGGCGCCCAGGGGTTGAGCGAGCAGTACTTC. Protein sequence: CSGAQGLSEQYF.

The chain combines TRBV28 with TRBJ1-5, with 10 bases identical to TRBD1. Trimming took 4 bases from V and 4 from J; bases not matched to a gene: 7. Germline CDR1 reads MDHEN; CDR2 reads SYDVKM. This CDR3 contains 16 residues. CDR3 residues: CASSSAGTGENQPQHF. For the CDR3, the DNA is TGTGCCAGCAGTTCGGCCGGGACAGGGGAGAATCAGCCCCAGCATTTT.

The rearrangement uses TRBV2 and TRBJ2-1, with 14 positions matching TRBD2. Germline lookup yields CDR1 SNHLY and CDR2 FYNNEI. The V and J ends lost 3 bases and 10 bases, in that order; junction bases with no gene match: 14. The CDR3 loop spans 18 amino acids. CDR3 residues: CASSDQTSGGAESWEQFF. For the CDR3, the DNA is TGTGCCAGCAGTGATCAGACTAGCGGGGGGGCCGAATCTTGGGAGCAGTTCTTC.

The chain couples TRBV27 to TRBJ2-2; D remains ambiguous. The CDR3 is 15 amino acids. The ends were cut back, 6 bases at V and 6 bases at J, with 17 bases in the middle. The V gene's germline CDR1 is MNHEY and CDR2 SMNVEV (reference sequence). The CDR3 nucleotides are TGTGCCAGCAGCCCCCTGACGATAGGAGCCGGGGAGCTGTTTTTT. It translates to CASSPLTIGAGELFF.

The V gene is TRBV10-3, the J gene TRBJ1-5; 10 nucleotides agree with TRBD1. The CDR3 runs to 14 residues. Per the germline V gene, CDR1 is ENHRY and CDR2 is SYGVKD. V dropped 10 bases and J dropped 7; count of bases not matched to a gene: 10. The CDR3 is CATHRDRGLQPQHF. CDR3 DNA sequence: TGTGCCACCCACCGGGACAGGGGTTTACAGCCCCAGCATTTT.

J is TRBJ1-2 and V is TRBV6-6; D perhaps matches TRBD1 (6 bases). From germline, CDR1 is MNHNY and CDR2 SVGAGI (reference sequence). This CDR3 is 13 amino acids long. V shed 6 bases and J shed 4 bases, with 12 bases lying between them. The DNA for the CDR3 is TGTGCCAGCAGACCTACAGGGTCCTATGGCTACACCTTC. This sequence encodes CASRPTGSYGYTF.

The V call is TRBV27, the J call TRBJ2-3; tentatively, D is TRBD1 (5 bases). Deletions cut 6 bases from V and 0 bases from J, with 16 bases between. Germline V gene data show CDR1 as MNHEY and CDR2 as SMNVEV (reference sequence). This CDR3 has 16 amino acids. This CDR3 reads CASSLMARASTDTQYF. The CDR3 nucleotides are TGTGCCAGCAGCCTAATGGCCAGGGCGAGCACAGATACGCAGTATTTT.

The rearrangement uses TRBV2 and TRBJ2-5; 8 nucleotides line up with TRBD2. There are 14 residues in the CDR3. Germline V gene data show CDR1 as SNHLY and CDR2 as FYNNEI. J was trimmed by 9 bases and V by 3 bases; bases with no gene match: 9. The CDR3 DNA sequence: TGTGCCAGCAGTGATGTCGGGGGGGTTGGGGCCCAGTACTTC. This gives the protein CASSDVGGVGAQYF.

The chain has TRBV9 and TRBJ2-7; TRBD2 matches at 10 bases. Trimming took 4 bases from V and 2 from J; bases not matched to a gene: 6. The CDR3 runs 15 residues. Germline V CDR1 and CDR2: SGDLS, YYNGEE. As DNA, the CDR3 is TGTGCCAGCAGCCCAACTAGCGGGGACCCCTACGAGCAGTACTTC. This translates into CASSPTSGDPYEQYF. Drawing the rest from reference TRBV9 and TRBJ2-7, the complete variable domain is DSGVTQTPKHLITATGQRVTLRCSPRSGDLSVYWYQQSLDQGLQFLIQYYNGEERAKGNILERFSAQQFPDLHSELNLSSLELGDSALYFCASSPTSGDPYEQYFGPGTRLTVT.

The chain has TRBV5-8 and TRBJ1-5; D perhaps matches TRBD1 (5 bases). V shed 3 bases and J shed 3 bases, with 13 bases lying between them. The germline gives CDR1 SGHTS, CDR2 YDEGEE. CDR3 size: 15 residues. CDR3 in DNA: TGTGCCAGCAGCTCCGACAGCGCCCCCAATCAGCCCCAGCATTTT. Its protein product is CASSSDSAPNQPQHF.

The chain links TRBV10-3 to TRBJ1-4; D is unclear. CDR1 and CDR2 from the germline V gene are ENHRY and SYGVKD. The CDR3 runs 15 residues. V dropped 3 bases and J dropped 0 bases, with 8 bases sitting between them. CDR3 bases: TGTGCCATCAGTGATGACACCGCAACTAATGAAAAACTGTTTTTT. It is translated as CAISDDTATNEKLFF.

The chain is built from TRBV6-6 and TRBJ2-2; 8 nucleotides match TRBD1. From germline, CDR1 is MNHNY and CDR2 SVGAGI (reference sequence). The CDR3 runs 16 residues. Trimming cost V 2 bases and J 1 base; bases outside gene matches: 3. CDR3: CASSYEGTGNTGELFF. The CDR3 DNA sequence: TGTGCCAGCAGTTACGAGGGGACAGGGAACACCGGGGAGCTGTTTTTT.

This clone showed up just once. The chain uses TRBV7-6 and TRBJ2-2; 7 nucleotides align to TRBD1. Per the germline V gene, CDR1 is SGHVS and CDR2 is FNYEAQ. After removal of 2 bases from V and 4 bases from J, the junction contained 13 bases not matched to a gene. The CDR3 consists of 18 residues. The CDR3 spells CASSLPRKGQVGTGELFF. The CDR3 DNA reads TGTGCCAGCAGCTTACCGCGAAAAGGACAGGTTGGCACCGGGGAGCTGTTTTTT.

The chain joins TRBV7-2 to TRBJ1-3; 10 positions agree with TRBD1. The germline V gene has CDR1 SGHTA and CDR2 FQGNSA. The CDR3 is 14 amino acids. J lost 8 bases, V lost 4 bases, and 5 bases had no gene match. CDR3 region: CASSSGQGSDTIYF. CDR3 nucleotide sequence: TGTGCCAGCAGCTCGGGACAGGGGAGTGACACCATATATTTT.

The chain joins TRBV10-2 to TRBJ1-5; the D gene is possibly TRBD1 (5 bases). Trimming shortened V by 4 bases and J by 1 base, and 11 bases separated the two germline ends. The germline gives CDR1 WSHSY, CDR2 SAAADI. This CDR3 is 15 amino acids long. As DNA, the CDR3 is TGCGCCAGCAGTGTCGACAGCTACAGCAATCAGCCCCAGCATTTT. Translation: CASSVDSYSNQPQHF.

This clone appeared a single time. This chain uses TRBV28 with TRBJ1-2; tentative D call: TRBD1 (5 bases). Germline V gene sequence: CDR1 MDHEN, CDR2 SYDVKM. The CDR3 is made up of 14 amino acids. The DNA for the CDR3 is TGTGCTACCACCCTGTTGGGGGGTAGTTTTGGCTACACCTTC. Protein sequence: CATTLLGGSFGYTF.

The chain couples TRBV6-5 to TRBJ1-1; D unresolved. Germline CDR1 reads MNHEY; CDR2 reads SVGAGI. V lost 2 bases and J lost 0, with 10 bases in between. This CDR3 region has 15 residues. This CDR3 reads CASSYDATMNTEAFF. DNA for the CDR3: TGTGCCAGCAGTTACGATGCTACTATGAACACTGAAGCTTTCTTT.